This TCR beta chain originates from a study of T-cell memory formation after mild COVID-19. This clonotype occurred many times. Germline V CDR1 and CDR2: SGHTA, FQGNSA. J was trimmed by 7 bases and V by 1 base; bases with no gene match: 7. The CDR3 totals 15 residues. In TCRdb, the 5' RACE reads were re-called with MiXCR into one record per CDR3 protein. This repertoire shows 350,000 to 550,000 distinct CDR3 sequences, around 17% found once; its top ten account for 20% to 25%. The sample comprised PBMCs or a T cell subset sorted from them (not recorded which). The receptor's source is a man between 18 and 35 years old who had mild COVID-19 (a few samples of this study predate the infection). Cell type and time point are not known. The V call is TRBV7-2, the J call TRBJ1-1; 9 nucleotides match TRBD1. The CDR3 loop is CASSLGTGAQYEAFF. The DNA of the CDR3 is TGTGCCAGCAGCTTAGGGACAGGGGCTCAATATGAAGCTTTCTTT.